These T cell receptor beta chains were read from a single sample in a study of shared clonotypes between healthy human individuals. Here immunoSEQ multiplex PCR was the method, and the copy in TCRdb shows in-frame clones only, minus some. This table has 950,000 to 1,100,000 clones, roughly 74% appearing once. The sequencing sample was made of memory CD4+ T cells from PBMCs. These receptors were obtained from a young man in good health. Some clones in this sample may be carry-over from other donors' samples. Both conserved end residues are part of each CDR3. D genes are given only for firm matches. Size tells how often a clone was seen (once, few, many) or the class of an expanded clone, and some rows leave it out.

D,J,size,V,CDR3,DNA
.,TRBJ2-7,.,TRBV30,CAWSVRGIKAYEQYF,TGTGCCTGGAGTGTAAGGGGGATCAAGGCCTACGAGCAGTACTTC
.,TRBJ2-7,.,TRBV5-1,CASSFSGRTVYEQYF,TGCGCCAGCAGCTTCAGCGGTCGGACGGTTTACGAGCAGTACTTC
.,TRBJ2-3,.,TRBV7-2,CASSPRLRGAGADTQYF,TGTGCCAGCAGCCCCCGTCTTCGGGGGGCGGGAGCAGATACGCAGTATTTT
TRBD2,TRBJ2-1,.,TRBV5-1,CASSLGGRGYNEQFF,TGCGCCAGCAGCCTCGGCGGGAGGGGGTACAATGAGCAGTTCTTC
TRBD1,TRBJ2-7,once,TRBV2,CASSRQGSTYEQYF,TGTGCCAGCAGTAGACAGGGAAGCACCTACGAGCAGTACTTC
TRBD2,TRBJ2-1,.,TRBV7-7,CASSLSGGLAGGNEQFF,TGTGCCAGCAGCTTATCTGGCGGACTAGCGGGAGGCAATGAGCAGTTCTTC
.,TRBJ1-2,.,TRBV4-1,CASSQGGRANYGYTF,TGCGCCAGCAGCCAAGGTGGCAGAGCTAACTATGGCTACACCTTC
.,TRBJ1-2,.,TRBV19,CATKERGGDFGYTF,TGTGCCACCAAGGAAAGGGGAGGGGATTTTGGCTACACCTTC
.,TRBJ1-5,.,TRBV19,CASSMGDRPQHF,TGTGCCAGTAGTATGGGGGACCGGCCCCAGCATTTT
.,TRBJ2-3,once,TRBV5-4,CASSRDMADTQYF,TGTGCCAGCAGCCGGGACATGGCAGATACGCAGTATTTT
.,TRBJ1-2,.,TRBV6-6,CASSDPGRGGYTF,TGTGCCAGCAGCGACCCCGGCAGGGGTGGCTACACCTTC
TRBD1,TRBJ2-2,.,TRBV4-3,CASSQVDRDTGELFF,TGCGCCAGCAGCCAAGTCGACAGGGACACCGGGGAGCTGTTTTTT
.,TRBJ1-6,once,TRBV30,CAWSAGGSPLHF,TGTGCCTGGAGTGCGGGGGGCTCACCCCTCCACTTT
.,TRBJ2-5,.,TRBV5-4,CASSLAPNGETQYF,TGTGCCAGCAGCTTGGCACCGAACGGGGAGACCCAGTACTTC
.,TRBJ1-1,few,TRBV5-1,CASSLVGGSNTEAFF,TGCGCCAGCAGCTTGGTTGGGGGTTCGAACACTGAAGCTTTCTTT
TRBD2,TRBJ2-1,.,TRBV7-2,CASRTGGLVGYEQFF,TGTGCCAGCAGGACGGGGGGACTAGTAGGGTATGAGCAGTTCTTC
.,TRBJ2-4,.,TRBV18,CASSPQTGIQYF,TGTGCCAGCTCACCACAAACAGGCATTCAGTACTTC
.,TRBJ2-1,.,TRBV9,CASSITLGYNEQFF,TGTGCCAGCAGCATTACCTTAGGGTACAATGAGCAGTTCTTC
TRBD1,TRBJ2-1,few,TRBV6-6,CASSGTVSYNEQFF,TGTGCCAGCAGTGGGACAGTCTCGTACAATGAGCAGTTCTTC
.,TRBJ2-1,few,TRBV10-3,CAISEFGGEQFF,TGTGCCATCAGTGAGTTCGGGGGAGAGCAGTTCTTC
.,TRBJ2-5,.,TRBV30,CAWSRLFQETQYF,TGTGCCTGGAGCAGGCTATTTCAAGAGACCCAGTACTTC
.,TRBJ2-2,.,TRBV21-1,CASRNPAGGPYTGELFF,TGTGCCAGCAGAAACCCAGCGGGAGGGCCATACACCGGGGAGCTGTTTTTT
TRBD1,TRBJ1-2,few,TRBV6-5,CASGWTGLGYTF,TGTGCCAGCGGATGGACAGGGCTTGGCTACACCTTC
.,TRBJ1-2,many,TRBV30,CAWSPGVGYTF,TGTGCCTGGAGCCCAGGGGTTGGCTACACCTTC
.,TRBJ1-5,.,TRBV19,CASSLGGGNQPQHF,TGTGCCAGTAGTCTGGGGGGCGGTAATCAGCCCCAGCATTTT
.,TRBJ2-7,.,TRBV2,CASTGRESSYEQYF,TGTGCCAGCACAGGACGGGAGAGCTCCTACGAGCAGTACTTC
TRBD1,TRBJ1-3,.,TRBV11-3,CASSVDRGPGNTIYF,TGTGCCAGCAGCGTCGACAGGGGGCCAGGAAACACCATATATTTT
TRBD1,TRBJ2-7,many,TRBV6-1,CASSDPRGQGYEQYF,TGTGCCAGCAGTGACCCCAGGGGGCAGGGCTACGAGCAGTACTTC
.,TRBJ2-2,few,TRBV25-1,CATQGQNTGELFF,TGTGCCACCCAGGGCCAGAACACCGGGGAGCTGTTTTTT
.,TRBJ2-5,.,TRBV18,CASSQTGEETQYF,TGTGCCAGCTCACAGACAGGAGAGGAGACCCAGTACTTC
.,TRBJ1-1,.,TRBV18,CASSPTGPSEAFF,TGTGCCAGCTCACCAACCGGCCCCTCTGAAGCTTTCTTT
.,TRBJ1-2,.,TRBV7-8,CASRPAGANYGYTF,TGTGCCAGCAGGCCTGCAGGGGCAAACTATGGCTACACCTTC